A selection of T cell receptor beta chains follows, all from one sample in a study of Ad26.COV2.S vaccination and SARS-CoV-2 variants. The protocol was immunoSEQ multiplex PCR, while the TCRdb copy is restricted to in-frame clones and leaves out a portion. This sample has approximately 500,000 clones, with 70% to 90% found just once. This specimen was peripheral blood, taken in a trial of Ad26.COV2.S vaccine versus placebo. The source of these receptors is a person aged 18 to 65 who received the Ad26.COV2.S COVID-19 vaccine or a placebo. Both conserved end residues are part of each CDR3. The order of the fields is V gene, CDR3 length, D gene, clone size, J gene, CDR3 protein, CDR3 DNA. A D gene is named only where the DNA matches it firmly. The size field is filled for only some rows; it gives once, few, many or a size class.

TRBV4-2	18	TRBD2	NA	TRBJ2-1	CASSQEEGLAGPYNEQFF	TGTGCCAGCAGCCAAGAAGAGGGACTAGCGGGTCCCTACAATGAGCAGTTCTTC
TRBV6-1	14	NA	NA	TRBJ1-2	CASSEAGQLYGYTF	TGTGCCAGCAGTGAAGCGGGGCAGCTCTATGGCTACACCTTC
TRBV28	13	NA	NA	TRBJ2-2	CASGRGRNGELFF	TGTGCCAGCGGGAGGGGGCGTAACGGGGAGCTGTTTTTT
TRBV11-2	17	TRBD2	NA	TRBJ2-5	CASSPGLAGGGQETQYF	TGTGCCAGCAGCCCGGGCCTAGCGGGAGGGGGTCAAGAGACCCAGTACTTC
TRBV23-1	16	NA	NA	TRBJ2-7	CASSHQKGWDGYEQYF	TGCGCCAGCAGTCACCAAAAAGGGTGGGACGGTTACGAGCAGTACTTC
TRBV27	12	NA	NA	TRBJ2-7	CASKSRWYEQYF	TGTGCCAGCAAAAGCAGGTGGTACGAGCAGTACTTC
TRBV28	15	TRBD2	NA	TRBJ2-1	CASRVRTSENNEQFF	TGTGCCAGCAGGGTTAGGACTAGCGAAAACAATGAGCAGTTCTTC
TRBV7-6	14	NA	NA	TRBJ1-5	CASSLVAGSQPQHF	TGTGCCAGCAGCTTGGTGGCAGGGAGCCAGCCCCAGCATTTT
TRBV28	15	NA	NA	TRBJ1-1	CASPSPGQGGTEAFF	TGTGCCAGCCCTTCCCCGGGTCAGGGTGGGACTGAAGCTTTCTTT
TRBV5-1	14	NA	NA	TRBJ2-7	CASSLGAGPYEQYF	TGCGCCAGCAGCTTGGGGGCGGGACCCTACGAGCAGTACTTC
TRBV28	13	NA	once	TRBJ1-1	CASSLSLISEAFF	TGTGCCAGCAGTTTATCTCTCATATCTGAAGCTTTCTTT
TRBV27	15	TRBD2	NA	TRBJ2-1	CASSLWGTSPSEQFF	TGTGCCAGCAGTTTATGGGGGACTAGCCCTAGTGAGCAGTTCTTC
TRBV13	14	TRBD1	NA	TRBJ1-6	CASSRTGEDSPLHF	TGTGCCAGCAGCCGTACAGGGGAAGATTCACCCCTCCACTTT
TRBV5-1	14	TRBD2	NA	TRBJ2-7	CASGAGLGTYEQYF	TGCGCCAGCGGAGCGGGACTAGGTACCTACGAGCAGTACTTC
TRBV5-1	12	NA	NA	TRBJ2-7	CASSLPGLEQYF	TGCGCCAGCAGCTTGCCCGGCTTAGAGCAGTACTTC
TRBV11-2	14	NA	NA	TRBJ1-1	CASSFDRVNTEAFF	TGTGCCAGCAGCTTTGACCGTGTGAACACTGAAGCTTTCTTT
TRBV19	15	NA	few	TRBJ1-1	CASNGPGGPNTEAFF	TGTGCCAGTAATGGACCGGGCGGACCTAACACTGAAGCTTTCTTT
TRBV12-3/TRBV12-4	12	NA	NA	TRBJ1-1	CASSLSGMIAFF	TGTGCCAGCAGTTTATCAGGGATGATAGCTTTCTTT
TRBV6-4	15	TRBD2	NA	TRBJ2-1	CASSQGLAGGGEQFF	TGTGCCAGCAGCCAGGGACTAGCGGGAGGGGGTGAGCAGTTCTTC
TRBV5-4	16	TRBD2	NA	TRBJ2-7	CASSGGTSGSSYEQYF	TGTGCCAGCAGCGGAGGGACTAGCGGGAGCTCCTACGAGCAGTACTTC
TRBV30	12	NA	NA	TRBJ2-5	CAWTGDQETQYF	TGTGCCTGGACAGGGGACCAAGAGACCCAGTACTTC
TRBV5-1	15	TRBD2	NA	TRBJ2-1	CASSPLAGGPDEQFF	TGCGCCAGCAGCCCACTAGCGGGAGGGCCAGATGAGCAGTTCTTC
TRBV7-9	13	NA	NA	TRBJ1-5	CASSPGGSQPQHF	TGTGCCAGCAGCCCGGGGGGGTCTCAGCCCCAGCATTTT
TRBV30	17	TRBD1	NA	TRBJ1-6	CAWSAGTGGSYNSPLHF	TGTGCCTGGTCCGCCGGGACAGGGGGCTCCTATAATTCACCCCTCCACTTT
TRBV4-2	14	TRBD1	NA	TRBJ1-1	CASSLGDRFAEAFF	TGTGCCAGCAGCCTGGGGGACAGGTTCGCTGAAGCTTTCTTT
TRBV5-1	14	NA	NA	TRBJ2-1	CASSLGWSYNEQFF	TGCGCCAGCAGCTTGGGGTGGTCGTACAATGAGCAGTTCTTC
TRBV7-2	15	NA	NA	TRBJ1-4	CASATQVATNEKLFF	TGTGCCAGCGCTACCCAAGTTGCAACTAATGAAAAACTGTTTTTT
TRBV28	15	NA	NA	TRBJ2-5	CASSPSSLSKETQYF	TGTGCCAGCAGTCCCAGCTCCCTGTCAAAAGAGACCCAGTACTTC
TRBV18	14	NA	NA	TRBJ2-7	CASSPTGNFYEQYF	TGTGCCAGCTCACCAACAGGGAACTTCTACGAGCAGTACTTC
TRBV11-3	13	NA	NA	TRBJ1-1	CASSSGGAREAFF	TGTGCCAGCAGCTCAGGCGGGGCCAGAGAAGCTTTCTTT
TRBV30	13	TRBD1	once	TRBJ2-5	CAWKGTARETQYF	TGTGCCTGGAAGGGGACAGCACGAGAGACCCAGTACTTC
TRBV7-8	13	NA	few	TRBJ2-7	CASSQGRGYEQYF	TGTGCCAGCAGCCAGGGGCGGGGGTACGAGCAGTACTTC
TRBV5-4	15	NA	NA	TRBJ1-2	CASSLTGRGEDGYTF	TGTGCCAGCAGCTTGACAGGGCGAGGGGAAGATGGCTACACCTTC
TRBV7-9	13	NA	NA	TRBJ1-1	CASSLVNRLEAFF	TGTGCCAGCAGCTTAGTTAACCGCCTTGAAGCTTTCTTT
TRBV30	13	TRBD1	NA	TRBJ1-5	CAWGQGNNQPQHF	TGTGCCTGGGGACAGGGGAATAATCAGCCCCAGCATTTT
TRBV5-6	19	TRBD1	NA	TRBJ2-6	CASSPASRWTGVGANVLTF	TGTGCCAGCAGCCCCGCCTCCCGGTGGACAGGGGTCGGGGCCAACGTCCTGACTTTC
TRBV30	12	TRBD1	NA	TRBJ1-1	CALNRGYTEAFF	TGTGCCTTAAACAGGGGATACACTGAAGCTTTCTTT
TRBV6-6	16	TRBD2	NA	TRBJ2-1	CASSPWGGSSYNEQFF	TGTGCCAGCAGCCCTTGGGGCGGGAGCTCCTACAATGAGCAGTTCTTC
TRBV28	12	NA	NA	TRBJ1-4	CASSYESGKLFF	TGTGCCAGCAGTTATGAGAGCGGAAAACTGTTTTTT
TRBV6-5	15	NA	once	TRBJ1-6	CASSVGGAGDSPLHF	TGTGCCAGCAGCGTCGGGGGTGCAGGCGACTCACCCCTCCACTTT
TRBV30	14	NA	once	TRBJ1-5	CATGGLYSNQPQHF	TGTGCCACGGGCGGGCTTTATAGCAATCAGCCCCAGCATTTT
TRBV27	16	NA	NA	TRBJ2-1	CASTYLGPREGDEQFF	TGTGCCAGCACTTACTTAGGCCCACGAGAAGGGGATGAGCAGTTCTTC
TRBV11-1	14	TRBD1	NA	TRBJ2-5	CASSTGQGQETQYF	TGTGCCAGCAGCACCGGACAGGGGCAAGAGACCCAGTACTTC
TRBV5-1	13	NA	NA	TRBJ2-1	CASSLPQDNEQFF	TGCGCCAGCAGCCTCCCACAGGACAATGAGCAGTTCTTC
TRBV6-6	13	NA	NA	TRBJ2-7	CASNLLSGYEQYF	TGTGCCAGCAACTTACTAAGCGGCTACGAGCAGTACTTC
TRBV6-5	15	TRBD1	NA	TRBJ1-1	CASSYSPRGQVGAFF	TGTGCCAGCAGTTACTCTCCCCGGGGACAGGTCGGGGCTTTCTTT
TRBV2	14	NA	NA	TRBJ1-1	CASRAGRLNTEAFF	TGTGCCAGCAGGGCGGGTAGGCTAAACACTGAAGCTTTCTTT
TRBV25-1	15	NA	NA	TRBJ1-5	CASSDPGQIDQPQHF	TGTGCCAGCAGTGACCCTGGACAGATAGATCAGCCCCAGCATTTT